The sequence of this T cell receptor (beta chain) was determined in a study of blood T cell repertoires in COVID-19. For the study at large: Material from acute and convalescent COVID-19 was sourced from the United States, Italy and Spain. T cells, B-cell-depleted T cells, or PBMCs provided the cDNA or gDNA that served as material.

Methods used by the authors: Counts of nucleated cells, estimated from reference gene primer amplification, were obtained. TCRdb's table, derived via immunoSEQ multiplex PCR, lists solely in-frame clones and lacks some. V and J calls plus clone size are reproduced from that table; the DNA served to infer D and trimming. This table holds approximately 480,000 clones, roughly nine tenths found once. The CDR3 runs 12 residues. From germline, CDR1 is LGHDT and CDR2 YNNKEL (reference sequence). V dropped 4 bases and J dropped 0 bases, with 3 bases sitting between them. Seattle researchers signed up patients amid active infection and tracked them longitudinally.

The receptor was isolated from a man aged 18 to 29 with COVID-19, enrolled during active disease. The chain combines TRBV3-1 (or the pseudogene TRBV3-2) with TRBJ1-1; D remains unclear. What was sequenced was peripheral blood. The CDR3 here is CASSLMNTEAFF. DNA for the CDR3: TGTGCCAGCAGCCTCATGAACACTGAAGCTTTCTTT.